Following are 29 T cell receptor beta chains from one sample sequenced in a study of read filtering for tumor transcriptome and immune sequencing. The library was built from about 400 ng RNA with molecular barcoded adaptors for alpha/delta and beta/gamma chains. TCRdb used MiXCR to reprocess the reads, holding one entry per CDR3 protein. This sample has about 130,000 distinct CDR3 sequences, with 13% found just once. The sequenced material came from a population of CD138-negative cells sorted from bone marrow. These receptors all stem from a donor at least 40 years old with multiple myeloma.

This clonotype has at least ten counts. CDR3 DNA sequence: TGTGCCAGCAGCCGGGGACAGGGGAATTACGAGCAGTACTTC. Encoded protein: CASSRGQGNYEQYF. V is TRBV7-2 and J is TRBJ2-7; 10 bases match TRBD1. The germline V gene has CDR1 SGHTA and CDR2 FQGNSA. V shed 5 bases and J 4 bases; nucleotides not matched to a gene: 5. The CDR3 sequence is 14 residues long. Supplemented by reference TRBV7-2 and TRBJ2-7, the full variable domain reads GAGVSQSPSNKVTEKGKDVELRCDPISGHTALYWYRQSLGQGLEFLIYFQGNSAPDKSGLPSDRFSAERTGGSVSTLTIQRTQQEDSAVYLCASSRGQGNYEQYFGPGTRLTVT.

This clonotype came up many times. The V gene is TRBV7-9, the J gene TRBJ2-3; TRBD1 might be the D (6 bases). Trimming left V 4 bases short and J 0 bases short, with 11 bases between. This CDR3 has 15 amino acids. Germline V gives CDR1 SEHNR, CDR2 FQNEAQ (reference sequence). CDR3 in amino acids: CASSSRDTSTDTQYF. DNA for the CDR3: TGTGCCAGCAGCTCGAGGGACACCAGCACAGATACGCAGTATTTT.

Note on this clonotype: A much larger clonotype is one base distant, so this may be a read error. The chain links TRBV29-1 to TRBJ2-5; no reliable D call. CDR1 is SQVTM, CDR2 ANQGSEA, per germline. This CDR3 contains 10 residues. The chain's CDR3 is CSGQEETLYF. CDR3 coding DNA: TGCAGCGGTCAAGAAGAGACCCTGTACTTC.

The sample holds many counts of this clonotype. The CDR3 DNA reads as TGCGCCAGCAGCTTGGGGGACAACGGCATTCAGCCCCAGCATTTT. This gives the protein CASSLGDNGIQPQHF. The gene calls are TRBV5-1 and TRBJ1-5; possible D gene TRBD1, 6 bases. The length of the CDR3 is 15 residues. V dropped 0 bases and J dropped 6 bases, with 13 bases sitting between them. Germline CDR1 reads SGHRS; CDR2 reads YFSETQ.

On this clonotype itself: A read error is possible here, since a much larger clone lies one base away. The chain uses TRBV6-2 or TRBV6-3 and TRBJ2-7; 12 bases fit TRBD1. Per the germline V gene, CDR1 is MNHEY and CDR2 is SVGEGT. This CDR3 is 17 amino acids long. Trimming took 5 bases from V and 2 from J; bases not matched to a gene: 10. CDR3 sequence reads: CASSASSGTGGPYEQYF. The CDR3 region has the DNA TGTGCCAGCAGTGCTTCGTCCGGGACAGGGGGCCCCTACGAGCAGTACTTC.

This clonotype was observed many times. This chain connects TRBV7-2 to TRBJ1-2; D unclear. Germline V gives CDR1 SGHTA, CDR2 FQGNSA. The CDR3 loop spans 14 amino acids. V lost 5 bases, J lost 8 bases, and 18 bases lay in between. Written as DNA, the CDR3 is TGTGCCAGCAGCACAAGCGGTTGGCCGTTCGGCTACACCTTC. The encoded protein is CASSTSGWPFGYTF.

In regard to this clonotype: Just one base apart from a much larger clone, this may be a read error. The chain combines TRBV6-2 or TRBV6-3 with TRBJ2-7; perhaps D is TRBD1 or TRBD2 (7 bases each). The CDR3 runs to 13 residues. Germline CDR1 MNHEY, CDR2 SVGEGT. For the CDR3, the DNA is TGTGCCAGCAGCAGGGGGGGCCACTACGAGCAGTGCTTC. This translates into CASSRGGHYEQCF.

A few counts support this clonotype. The chain carries TRBV27 and TRBJ1-2; D gene unclear. This CDR3 has 15 amino acids. V was pared by 0 bases and J by 6 bases, with 14 bases between. The V gene's germline CDR1 is MNHEY and CDR2 SMNVEV (reference sequence). CDR3 sequence reads: CASSLSISANHGYTF. As DNA, the CDR3 is TGTGCCAGCAGTTTATCGATAAGTGCAAATCATGGCTACACCTTC.

The chain recombines TRBV10-3 with TRBJ1-1; D perhaps matches TRBD1 (5 bases). Germline-derived CDR1 and CDR2 are ENHRY and SYGVKD. The CDR3 loop spans 13 amino acids. The V gene lost 1 base and the J gene lost 8 bases, with 11 bases spanning the gap. The CDR3 DNA follows: TGTGCCATCAGTGAGTTCCGGGACGGGGAAGCTTTCTTT. It yields the protein CAISEFRDGEAFF.

The chain employs TRBV20-1 and TRBJ1-5; D is possibly TRBD1 (5 bases). V lost 6 bases, J lost 7 bases, and 16 bases lay in between. The CDR3 runs to 13 residues. Germline CDR1 and CDR2: DFQATT and SNEGSKA (reference sequence). DNA of the CDR3: TGCAGTGCCCTAGTCAGGGTTCGACAGCCCCAGCATTTT. Amino acid sequence: CSALVRVRQPQHF.

This clonotype was observed at least ten times. This sequence joins TRBV12-3 or TRBV12-4 and TRBJ2-1; 8 nucleotides match TRBD2. This CDR3 spans 14 amino acids. V was clipped by 2 bases and J by 7 bases; unmatched bases: 4. In DNA, the CDR3 is TGTGCCAGCAGTTTACGGCGGGAGGCAAATGAGCAGTTCTTC. This translates into CASSLRREANEQFF.

With regard to this clonotype: A much larger clone differs from this one at a single base, so this may be a read error. The J gene is TRBJ2-1, the V gene TRBV7-9; 9 bases fit TRBD2. CDR1 is SEHNR and CDR2 is FQNEAQ in the germline V gene (reference sequence). The CDR3 is 20 amino acids. J was trimmed by 5 bases and V by 2 bases; bases with no gene match: 19. The CDR3 is CASSLPNKRGTERGDNEQFF. The CDR3 DNA is TGTGCCAGCAGCTTACCGAACAAGCGGGGTACCGAGCGGGGGGACAATGAGCAGTTCTTC.

This clonotype showed up many times. This rearrangement joins TRBV5-5 to TRBJ2-1, with no clear D. Germline assignment: CDR1 SGHKS and CDR2 YYEKEE (reference sequence). V was clipped by 7 bases and J by 5 bases, with 19 bases between them. The CDR3 loop spans 15 amino acids. The CDR3 DNA reads as TGTGCCAGCTCCGACGCAAGGGTCATTCACAATGAGCAGTTCTTC. Residues: CASSDARVIHNEQFF.

The CDR3 sequence is CASSDPGQGTEAFF. In nucleotides, the CDR3 is TGTGCCAGCAGTGATCCGGGACAGGGAACTGAAGCTTTCTTT. The chain employs TRBV6-2 or TRBV6-3 and TRBJ1-1; 9 nucleotides match TRBD1. With V trimmed by 5 bases and J by 5 bases, 6 bases remained unmatched. CDR1 and CDR2 from the germline V gene are MNHEY and SVGEGT. This CDR3 spans 14 amino acids.

This clonotype showed up many times. The V call is TRBV24-1, the J call TRBJ2-2, with TRBD1 matching over 8 bases. V lost 3 bases, J lost 0 bases, and 5 bases stayed unmatched. In germline, CDR1 is KGHDR, CDR2 SFDVKD. The CDR3 is 17 amino acids. The CDR3: CATSDPRQGTNTGELFF. CDR3 nucleotide sequence: TGTGCCACCAGTGATCCCAGACAGGGGACGAACACCGGGGAGCTGTTTTTT.

This clonotype was counted ten times or more. J is TRBJ1-6 and V is TRBV7-8; D ambiguous. Trimming shortened V by 3 bases and J by 8 bases, and 5 bases separated the two germline ends. Germline CDR1 and CDR2: SGHVS and FQNEAQ. The CDR3 loop spans 12 amino acids. The CDR3 region is CASSFRDSPLHF. CDR3 coding DNA: TGTGCCAGCAGCTTCCGGGATTCACCCCTCCACTTT.

This clonotype was seen repeatedly, ten times or more. The chain is built from TRBV6-5 and TRBJ2-1, with D perhaps TRBD2 (6 bases). Germline lookup yields CDR1 MNHEY and CDR2 SVGAGI. The CDR3 runs 15 residues. V gave up 2 bases and J gave up 5 bases, with 13 bases separating them. In DNA form, the CDR3 reads TGTGCCAGCAGTTACCAGGAGGGCCTTGACAATGAGCAGTTCTTC. Translated: CASSYQEGLDNEQFF.

This clonotype occurred many times. The chain carries TRBV11-2 and TRBJ2-2, with unresolved D. Germline-derived CDR1 and CDR2 are SGHAT and FQNNGV. V gave up 5 bases and J gave up 4 bases, with 17 bases separating them. The CDR3 has 16 amino acids. CDR3 protein: CASSPRPQLVTGELFF. CDR3 nucleotides: TGTGCCAGCAGCCCCCGCCCACAATTAGTCACCGGGGAGCTGTTTTTT.

This clonotype occurred many times. The CDR3 sequence: CASSPLQVAIGDTQYF. The CDR3 DNA is TGCGCCAGCAGCCCACTTCAAGTGGCCATCGGCGATACGCAGTATTTT. The chain is built from TRBV4-1 and TRBJ2-3; D gene ambiguous. Between the trimmed V and J ends, which lost 4 bases and 6 bases, there was a span of 20 bases. Germline lookup yields CDR1 MGHRA and CDR2 YSYEKL. This CDR3 comprises 16 residues.

In its sample, this clonotype was seen a few times. The chain joins TRBV20-1 to TRBJ2-5; tentative D call: TRBD1 (6 bases). The CDR3 is 13 amino acids. Per germline, CDR1 DFQATT and CDR2 SNEGSKA (reference sequence). With 5 bases removed from V and 0 bases from J, the gap between germline ends came to 10 bases. The CDR3 DNA reads as TGCAGTGCTGAGGGACAATACCAAGAGACCCAGTACTTC. Its protein is CSAEGQYQETQYF.

In this sample, this clonotype turned up many times. The rearrangement joins TRBV24-1 to TRBJ2-1; TRBD1 is a possible D gene (6 bases). Germline loops: CDR1 KGHDR, CDR2 SFDVKD. This CDR3 has 13 residues. V was trimmed by 3 bases and J by 7 bases, leaving 9 bases between them. This chain's CDR3 is CATSDPDRNEQFF. The CDR3 DNA sequence: TGTGCCACCAGTGATCCCGACAGGAATGAGCAGTTCTTC.

On this clonotype itself: Being one base from a much bigger clone, this may be a read error. The CDR3 carries no conserved terminal phenylalanine or tryptophan, so it likely arises from a read error. The V and J genes are TRBV10-3 and TRBJ2-7; TRBD1 matches 7 bases. The CDR3 sequence is 14 residues long. J gave up 4 bases and V 11 bases, and 14 bases lay outside the gene matches. Germline V gene lookup returns CDR1 ENHRY and CDR2 SYGVKD. Here the CDR3 reads CAVTGTDSSYEQYL. The CDR3 DNA sequence: TGTGCCGTCACCGGGACAGATAGCTCTTACGAGCAGTACCTC.

This clonotype has ten or more counts. J is TRBJ2-7 and V is TRBV6-1; no reliable D call. V dropped 5 bases and J dropped 1 base, with 15 bases sitting between them. The germline V gene encodes CDR1 MNHNS and CDR2 SASEGT. The CDR3 contains 15 residues. The CDR3 DNA is TGTGCCAGCAGTCTTGCCCCCGGAGAATCCTACGAGCAGTACTTC. Its translation: CASSLAPGESYEQYF.

With respect to this clonotype: A much larger clone differs from this one at a single base, so this may be a read error. The rearrangement uses TRBV6-6 and TRBJ1-4; D call uncertain. V gave up 5 bases and J gave up 10 bases, with 11 bases separating them. The CDR3 contains 12 residues. Per germline, CDR1 MNHNY and CDR2 SVGAGI (reference sequence). Here the CDR3 reads CASSAVMRKLFF. The CDR3, as DNA: TGTGCCAGCAGTGCGGTCATGCGAAAACTGTTTTTT.

This clonotype was recorded at least ten times. One end of the junction varies from germline; a read error may be responsible. This chain uses TRBV12-3 or TRBV12-4 with TRBJ2-3, with 9 positions matching TRBD2. The CDR3 spans 14 residues. CDR3 loop: CASSLAGGTDTQYF. The CDR3 DNA is TGTGCCAGCAGCTTAGCGGGGGGCACAGATACGCAGTATTTT.

Many counts were recorded for this clonotype. The chain has TRBV5-6 and TRBJ1-1; D gene uncertain. CDR1 is SGHDT and CDR2 is YYEEEE in the germline V gene. V was pared by 0 bases and J by 11 bases, with 11 bases between. The CDR3 spans 12 residues. CDR3 bases: TGTGCCAGCAGCTTGGACGGCCGTCTGGCTTTCTTT. Its translation: CASSLDGRLAFF.

This sequence joins TRBV18 and TRBJ1-1, with a tentative D call TRBD1 (5 bases). The CDR3 totals 14 residues. V shed 0 bases and J shed 7 bases, with 12 bases lying between them. From germline, CDR1 is KGHSH and CDR2 LQKENI. The CDR3 coding sequence is TGTGCCAGCTCACCACCGAACAGGAATGATGAAGCTTTCTTT. Translation gives CASSPPNRNDEAFF.

This clonotype was counted at least ten times. The rearrangement joins TRBV27 to TRBJ2-7, with 7 positions matching TRBD1. V dropped 6 bases and J dropped 0; count of bases not matched to a gene: 8. Germline loops: CDR1 MNHEY, CDR2 SMNVEV (reference sequence). This CDR3 has 15 amino acids. The CDR3 region is CASRTTGASSYEQYF. The CDR3 bases are TGTGCCAGCAGAACCACAGGGGCTAGCTCCTACGAGCAGTACTTC.

This clonotype was seen only a few times. The chain links TRBV7-8 to TRBJ2-2, with 7 bases that match TRBD1. The CDR3 length is 17 residues. The germline gives CDR1 SGHVS, CDR2 FQNEAQ. Germline trimming cut 0 bases from V and 2 bases from J; bases unmatched to any gene: 6. CDR3 bases: TGTGCCAGCAGCTTAGCGGTGGCAGGGGGAAACACCGGGGAGCTGTTTTTT. Amino acids: CASSLAVAGGNTGELFF.